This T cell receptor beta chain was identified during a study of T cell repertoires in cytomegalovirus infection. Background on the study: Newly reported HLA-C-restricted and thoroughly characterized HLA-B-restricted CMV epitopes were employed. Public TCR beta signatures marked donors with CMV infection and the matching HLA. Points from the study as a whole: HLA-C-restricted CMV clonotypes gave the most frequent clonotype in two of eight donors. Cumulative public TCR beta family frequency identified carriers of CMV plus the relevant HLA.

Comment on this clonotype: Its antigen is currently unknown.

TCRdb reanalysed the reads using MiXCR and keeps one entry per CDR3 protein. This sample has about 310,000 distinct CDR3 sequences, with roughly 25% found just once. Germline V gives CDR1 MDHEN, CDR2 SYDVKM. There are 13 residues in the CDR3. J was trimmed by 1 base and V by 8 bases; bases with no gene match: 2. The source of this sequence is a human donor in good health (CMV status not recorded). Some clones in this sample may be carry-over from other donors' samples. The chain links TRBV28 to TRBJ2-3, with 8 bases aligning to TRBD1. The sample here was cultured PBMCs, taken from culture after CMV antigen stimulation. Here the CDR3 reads CASLTGGTDTQYF. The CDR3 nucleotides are TGTGCCAGCCTGACAGGGGGCACAGATACGCAGTATTTT.